Following are 2 T cell receptor beta chains from one sample sequenced in a study of T-cell reconstitution after alpha-beta-depleted transplantation in children. Preparing the TCRbeta library involved the use of unique molecular identifiers. TCRdb reanalysed the PCR reads using MiXCR and keeps one entry per CDR3 protein. The repertoire holds roughly 150,000 distinct CDR3 sequences, with around 10% as singletons. The specimen was PBMCs, collected before TCRalphabeta/CD19-depleted stem cell transplant. The receptor set was obtained from a boy aged 2 to 9 with acute myeloid leukemia, due to receive a stem cell transplant.

This clonotype was seen ten or more times. V and J are TRBV20-1 and TRBJ1-5, with 7 bases lining up with TRBD1. V lost 3 bases to trimming and J lost 6 bases; unmatched junction nucleotides: 8. The CDR3 is 14 residues long. Germline CDR1 reads DFQATT; CDR2 reads SNEGSKA (reference sequence). This chain's CDR3 is CSASINTGVQPQHF. CDR3 nucleotides: TGCAGTGCTAGTATAAATACAGGGGTTCAGCCCCAGCATTTT.

This clonotype appeared many times. The rearrangement links TRBV2 to TRBJ2-5, with D possibly being TRBD2 (5 bases). Germline V gene lookup returns CDR1 SNHLY and CDR2 FYNNEI. Trimming cost V 8 bases and J 3 bases, with 16 bases left between them. There are 14 residues in the CDR3. This CDR3 is CASAQGGAEETQYF. The DNA for the CDR3 is TGTGCCAGCGCACAAGGAGGCGCCGAAGAGACCCAGTACTTC.